This T cell receptor (beta chain) was sequenced for a study of cytomegalovirus exposure and HLA in healthy donors. Study results and caveats: Most TCRs appeared rarely, but some public TCRs recurred in many donors. In a later analysis, several top co-occurrence clusters appeared linked to parvovirus B19, influenza, CMV and Epstein-Barr virus.

There were likely unrecorded immune exposures, though donors were nominally healthy when sampled. PCR was performed using 60 Vbeta and 13 Jbeta primers. The table came from immunoSEQ multiplex PCR; TCRdb's copy has only in-frame clones and leaves some out. The table shows more than 200,000 clones, with around 76% occurring only once. Of note for this clone: Its specificity is not known.

The sequenced sample was PBMCs. This receptor was identified in a man aged 40-50 years in good health and CMV-seropositive.

The CDR3 reads CASSHRGLAGGTDTQYF. CDR3 bases: TGTGCCAGCAGCCACAGGGGACTAGCGGGAGGGACAGATACGCAGTATTTT. The chain is built from TRBV5-6 and TRBJ2-3; 16 bases align to TRBD2. Per germline, CDR1 SGHDT and CDR2 YYEEEE. The CDR3 spans 17 residues. Trimming removed 4 bases from V and 3 bases from J; junction bases left unmatched: 5.